This T cell receptor (beta chain) is from a study of shared clonotypes between healthy human individuals. Naivety among CD8 cells was defined by CD45RO negativity and positive CCR7 selection, thereby excluding terminally differentiated effector memory CD45RA+ cells. Study observations and caveats: Relative to their counterparts shared across all four donors, non-shared clonotypes exhibited diminished generation probabilities. Exclusively blood specimens were collected; tissue repertoires likely differ.

Sequencing used immunoSEQ multiplex PCR; TCRdb keeps in-frame clones, though not all of them. The sample includes about 680,000 clones, under 95% of them seen just once. As concerns this clone: Its target is not known.

CDR3 size: 14 residues. CDR1 PRHDT and CDR2 FYEKMQ come from the germline V gene (reference sequence). The junction had 6 bases not matched to a gene; V was cut back by 5 bases and J by 2 bases. The sample comprised naive CD8+ T cells sorted from blood. V is TRBV13 and J is TRBJ2-7; TRBD1 matches 7 bases. This TCR came from a man younger than 40 in good health. The CDR3, as DNA: TGTGCCAGCAGCGCAAACAGGGGAACCTACGAGCAGTACTTC. Residues: CASSANRGTYEQYF.